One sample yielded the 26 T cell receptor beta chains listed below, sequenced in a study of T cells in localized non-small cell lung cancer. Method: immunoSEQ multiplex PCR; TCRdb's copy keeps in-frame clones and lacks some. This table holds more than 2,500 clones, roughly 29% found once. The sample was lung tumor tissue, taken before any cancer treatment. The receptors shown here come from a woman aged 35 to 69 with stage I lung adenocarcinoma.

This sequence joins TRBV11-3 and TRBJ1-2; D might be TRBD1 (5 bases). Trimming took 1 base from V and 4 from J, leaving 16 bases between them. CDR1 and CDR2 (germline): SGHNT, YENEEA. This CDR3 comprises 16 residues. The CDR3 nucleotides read TGTGCCAGCAGCTTAGGGGGGGTACAGGAGAGCTATGGCTACACCTTC. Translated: CASSLGGVQESYGYTF.

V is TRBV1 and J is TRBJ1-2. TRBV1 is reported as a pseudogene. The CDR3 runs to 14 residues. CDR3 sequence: CASSQAATNYGYTF. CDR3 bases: TGCGCCAGCAGCCAAGCTGCGACTAACTATGGCTACACCTTC.

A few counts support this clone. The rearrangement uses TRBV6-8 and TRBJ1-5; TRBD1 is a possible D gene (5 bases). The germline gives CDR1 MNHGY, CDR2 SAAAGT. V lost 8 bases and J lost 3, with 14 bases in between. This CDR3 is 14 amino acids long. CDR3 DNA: TGTGCCAGCCGAAAAGACAGCCTCAATCAGCCCCAGCATTTT. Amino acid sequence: CASRKDSLNQPQHF.

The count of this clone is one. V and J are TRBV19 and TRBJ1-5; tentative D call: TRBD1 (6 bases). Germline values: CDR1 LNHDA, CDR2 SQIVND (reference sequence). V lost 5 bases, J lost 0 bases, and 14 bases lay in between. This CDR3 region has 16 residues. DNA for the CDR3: TGTGCCAGTAGTCCCTCGACAGGCCTTAGCAATCAGCCCCAGCATTTT. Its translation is CASSPSTGLSNQPQHF.

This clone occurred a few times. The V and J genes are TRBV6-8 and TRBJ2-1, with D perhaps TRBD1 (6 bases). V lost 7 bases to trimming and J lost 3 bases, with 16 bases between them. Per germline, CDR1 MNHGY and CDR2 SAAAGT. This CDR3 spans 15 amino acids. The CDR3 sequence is CASTPQGINYNEQFF. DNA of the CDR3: TGTGCCAGCACTCCGCAGGGGATTAACTACAATGAGCAGTTCTTC.

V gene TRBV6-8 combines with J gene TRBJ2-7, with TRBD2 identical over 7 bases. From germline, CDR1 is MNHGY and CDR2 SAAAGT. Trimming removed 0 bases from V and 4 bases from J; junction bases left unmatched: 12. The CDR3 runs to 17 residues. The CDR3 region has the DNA TGTGCCAGCAGTTACTCCAGGAAAAGCGGGAAGGCGTACGAGCAGTACTTC. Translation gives CASSYSRKSGKAYEQYF.

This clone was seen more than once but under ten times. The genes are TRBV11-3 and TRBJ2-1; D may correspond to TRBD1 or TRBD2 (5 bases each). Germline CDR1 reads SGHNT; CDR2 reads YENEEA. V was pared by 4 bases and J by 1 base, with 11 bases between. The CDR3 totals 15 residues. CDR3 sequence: CASSSGTRSYNEQFF. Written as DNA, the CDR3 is TGTGCCAGCAGCTCCGGGACGAGGTCCTACAATGAGCAGTTCTTC.

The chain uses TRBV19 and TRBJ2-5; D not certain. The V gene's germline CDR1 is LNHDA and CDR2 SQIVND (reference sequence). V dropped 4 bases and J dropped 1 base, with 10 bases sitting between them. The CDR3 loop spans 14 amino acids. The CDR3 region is CASSTSFFQETQYF. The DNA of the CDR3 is TGTGCCAGTAGTACAAGCTTCTTCCAAGAGACCCAGTACTTC.

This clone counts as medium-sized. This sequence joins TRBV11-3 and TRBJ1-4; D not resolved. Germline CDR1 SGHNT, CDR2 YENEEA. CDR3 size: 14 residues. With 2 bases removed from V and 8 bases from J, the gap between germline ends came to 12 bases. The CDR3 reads CASSLPGTREKLFF. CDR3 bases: TGTGCCAGCAGCTTACCAGGTACCAGGGAAAAACTGTTTTTT.

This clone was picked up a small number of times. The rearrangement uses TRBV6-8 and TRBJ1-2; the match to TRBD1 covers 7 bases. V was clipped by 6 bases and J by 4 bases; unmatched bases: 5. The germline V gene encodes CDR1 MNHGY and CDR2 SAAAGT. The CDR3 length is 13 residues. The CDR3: CASRRTGSYGYTF. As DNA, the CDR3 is TGTGCCAGCAGACGGACAGGAAGCTATGGCTACACCTTC.

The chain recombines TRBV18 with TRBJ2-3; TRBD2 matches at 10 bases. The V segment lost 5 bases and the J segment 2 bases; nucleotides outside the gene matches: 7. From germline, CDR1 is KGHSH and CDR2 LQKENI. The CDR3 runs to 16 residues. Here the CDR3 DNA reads TGTGCCAGCTCAGTCTTAGCGGGAGGCAACACAGATACGCAGTATTTT. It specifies CASSVLAGGNTDTQYF.

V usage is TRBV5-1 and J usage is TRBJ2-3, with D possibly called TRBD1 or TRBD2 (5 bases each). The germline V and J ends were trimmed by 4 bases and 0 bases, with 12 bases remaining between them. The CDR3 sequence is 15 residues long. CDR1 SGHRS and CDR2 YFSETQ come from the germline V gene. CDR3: CASSRGFQSTDTQYF. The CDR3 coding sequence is TGCGCCAGCAGCCGGGGCTTTCAGAGCACAGATACGCAGTATTTT.

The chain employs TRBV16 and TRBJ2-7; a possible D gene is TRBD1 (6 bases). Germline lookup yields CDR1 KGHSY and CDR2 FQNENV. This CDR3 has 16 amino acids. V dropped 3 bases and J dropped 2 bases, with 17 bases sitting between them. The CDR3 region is CASSHPDSTGAYEQYF. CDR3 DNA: TGTGCCAGCAGCCACCCTGACTCGACAGGAGCCTACGAGCAGTACTTC.

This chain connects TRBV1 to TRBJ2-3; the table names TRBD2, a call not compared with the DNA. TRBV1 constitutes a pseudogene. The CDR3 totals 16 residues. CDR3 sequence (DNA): TGCACCAGCAGAAATCTAGCGGGAGATTGGACAGATACGCAGTATTTT. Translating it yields CTSRNLAGDWTDTQYF.

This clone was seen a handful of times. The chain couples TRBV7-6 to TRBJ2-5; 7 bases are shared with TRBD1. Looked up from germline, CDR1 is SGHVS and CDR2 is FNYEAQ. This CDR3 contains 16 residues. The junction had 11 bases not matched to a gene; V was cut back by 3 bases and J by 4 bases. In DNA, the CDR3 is TGTGCCAGCAGCTTGGGTCAGGCCAGGGGGTCAGAGACCCAGTACTTC. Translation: CASSLGQARGSETQYF. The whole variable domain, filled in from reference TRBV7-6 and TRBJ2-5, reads GAGVSQSPRYKVTKRGQDVALRCDPISGHVSLYWYRQALGQGPEFLTYFNYEAQQDKSGLPNDRFSAERPEGSISTLTIQRTEQRDSAMYRCASSLGQARGSETQYFGPGTRLLVL.

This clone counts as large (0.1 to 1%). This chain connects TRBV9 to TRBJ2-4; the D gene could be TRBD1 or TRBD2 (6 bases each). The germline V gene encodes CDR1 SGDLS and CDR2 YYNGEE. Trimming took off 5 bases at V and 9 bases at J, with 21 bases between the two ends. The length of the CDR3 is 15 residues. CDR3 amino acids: CASSENWGAYGIQYF. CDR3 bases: TGTGCCAGCAGTGAAAATTGGGGGGCATACGGCATTCAGTACTTC.

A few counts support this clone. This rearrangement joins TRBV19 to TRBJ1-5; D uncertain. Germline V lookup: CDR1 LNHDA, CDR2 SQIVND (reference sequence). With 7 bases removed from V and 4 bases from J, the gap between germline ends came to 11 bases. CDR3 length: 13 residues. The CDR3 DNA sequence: TGTGCCAGTAACGGGCAGGCGAATCAGCCCCAGCATTTT. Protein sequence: CASNGQANQPQHF.

The CDR3 sequence: CSVGGTGSSYEQYF. In DNA form, the CDR3 reads TGCAGCGTTGGGGGTACAGGATCGTCCTACGAGCAGTACTTC. The V call is TRBV29-1, the J call TRBJ2-7, with D possibly TRBD1 on 5 matching bases. The V and J ends lost 4 bases and 1 base respectively, with 14 bases between them. There are 14 residues in the CDR3. Per germline, CDR1 SQVTM and CDR2 ANQGSEA.

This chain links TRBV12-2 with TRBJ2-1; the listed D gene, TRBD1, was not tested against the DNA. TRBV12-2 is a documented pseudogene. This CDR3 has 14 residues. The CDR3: CAGETGEGRGEQFF. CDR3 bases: TGTGCCGGCGAGACAGGGGAGGGTAGAGGTGAGCAGTTCTTC.

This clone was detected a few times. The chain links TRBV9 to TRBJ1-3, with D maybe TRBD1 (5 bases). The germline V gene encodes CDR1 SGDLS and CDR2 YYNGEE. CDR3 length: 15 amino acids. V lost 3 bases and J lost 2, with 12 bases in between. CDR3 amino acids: CASSAPQGTGNTIYF. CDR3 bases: TGTGCCAGCAGCGCCCCCCAGGGAACTGGAAACACCATATATTTT.

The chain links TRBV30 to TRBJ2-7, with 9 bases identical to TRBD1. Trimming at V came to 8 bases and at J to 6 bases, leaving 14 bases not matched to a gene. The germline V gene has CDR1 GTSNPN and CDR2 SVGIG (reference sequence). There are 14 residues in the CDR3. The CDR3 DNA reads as TGTGCCGGGGACAGGGCCCTCGGTGGAGTCGAGCAGTACTTC. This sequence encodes CAGDRALGGVEQYF.

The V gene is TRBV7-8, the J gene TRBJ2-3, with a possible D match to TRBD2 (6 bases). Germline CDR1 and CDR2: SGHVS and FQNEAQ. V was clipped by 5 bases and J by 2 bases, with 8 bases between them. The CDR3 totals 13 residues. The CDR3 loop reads CASSPDYTDTQYF. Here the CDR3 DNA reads TGTGCCAGCAGCCCGGACTACACAGATACGCAGTATTTT. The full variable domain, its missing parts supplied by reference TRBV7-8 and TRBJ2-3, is GAGVSQSPRYKVAKRGQDVALRCDPISGHVSLFWYQQALGQGPEFLTYFQNEAQLDKSGLPSDRFFAERPEGSVSTLKIQRTQQEDSAVYLCASSPDYTDTQYFGPGTRLTVL.

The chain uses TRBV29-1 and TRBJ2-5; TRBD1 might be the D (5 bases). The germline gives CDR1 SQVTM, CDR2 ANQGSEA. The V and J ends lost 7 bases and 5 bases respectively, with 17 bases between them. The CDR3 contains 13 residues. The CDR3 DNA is TGCAGCGCTGACCCCAGGGTGGAGGAGACCCAGTACTTC. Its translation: CSADPRVEETQYF.

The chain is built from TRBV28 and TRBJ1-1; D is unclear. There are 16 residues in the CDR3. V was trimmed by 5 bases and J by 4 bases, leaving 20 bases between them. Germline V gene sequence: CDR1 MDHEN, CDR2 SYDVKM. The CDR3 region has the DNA TGTGCCAGCAGTATCCCGGGGTCCCAGGTTGGCACTGAAGCTTTCTTT. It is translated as CASSIPGSQVGTEAFF.

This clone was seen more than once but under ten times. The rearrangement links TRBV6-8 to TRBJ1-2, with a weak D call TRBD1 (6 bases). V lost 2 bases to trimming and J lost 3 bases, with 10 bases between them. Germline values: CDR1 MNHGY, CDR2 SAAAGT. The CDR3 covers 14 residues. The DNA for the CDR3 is TGTGCCAGCAGTTACGATAGGACAGACTATGGCTACACCTTC. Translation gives CASSYDRTDYGYTF.

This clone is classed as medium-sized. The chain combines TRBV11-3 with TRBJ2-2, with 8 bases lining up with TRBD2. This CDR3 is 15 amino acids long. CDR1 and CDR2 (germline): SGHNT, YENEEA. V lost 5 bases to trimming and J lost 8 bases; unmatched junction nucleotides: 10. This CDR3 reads CASSKGLDQSGELFF. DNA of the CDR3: TGTGCCAGCAGCAAGGGACTAGACCAGTCGGGGGAGCTGTTTTTT.